This TCR beta chain was obtained from a study of blood T cell repertoires in COVID-19. Study at large: Nucleic acid was either cDNA or gDNA, and it came from T cells, B-cell-depleted T cells, or PBMCs.

From germline, CDR1 is MNHNS and CDR2 SASEGT. Between the trimmed V and J ends, which lost 3 bases and 4 bases, there was a span of 15 bases. The CDR3 runs 15 residues. As processed by the authors: By means of reference gene primer amplification, nucleated cell counts were estimated. Generated by immunoSEQ multiplex PCR, the TCRdb table keeps only in-frame clones and is missing some. V and J calls and clone size follow that table, whereas D and trimming were derived from the DNA. The data hold roughly 59,000 clones, with under 80% observed a single time. The gene calls are TRBV6-1 and TRBJ2-5; maybe TRBD2 (6 bases). Sequencing was performed on peripheral blood. This clonotype was sampled from a human donor in a cohort sampled during active COVID-19. The CDR3 spells CASSDGGARGETQYF. The CDR3 DNA is TGTGCCAGCAGTGACGGGGGAGCCCGTGGAGAGACCCAGTACTTC.